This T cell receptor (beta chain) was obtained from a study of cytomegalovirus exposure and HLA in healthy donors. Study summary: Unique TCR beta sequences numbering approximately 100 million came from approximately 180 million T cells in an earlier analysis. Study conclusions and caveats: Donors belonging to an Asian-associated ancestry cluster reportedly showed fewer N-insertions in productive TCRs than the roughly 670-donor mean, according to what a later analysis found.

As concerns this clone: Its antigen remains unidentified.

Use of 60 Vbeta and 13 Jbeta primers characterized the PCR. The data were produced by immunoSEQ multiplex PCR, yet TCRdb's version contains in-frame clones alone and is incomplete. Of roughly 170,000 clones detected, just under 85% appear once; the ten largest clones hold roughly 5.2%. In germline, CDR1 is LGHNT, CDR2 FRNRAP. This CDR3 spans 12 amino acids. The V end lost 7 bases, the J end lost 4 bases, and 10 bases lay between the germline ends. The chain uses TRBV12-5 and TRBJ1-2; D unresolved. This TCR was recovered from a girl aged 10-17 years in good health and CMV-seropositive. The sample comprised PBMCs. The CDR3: CASAPGVYGYTF. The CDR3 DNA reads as TGTGCTAGTGCTCCCGGAGTCTATGGCTACACCTTC.